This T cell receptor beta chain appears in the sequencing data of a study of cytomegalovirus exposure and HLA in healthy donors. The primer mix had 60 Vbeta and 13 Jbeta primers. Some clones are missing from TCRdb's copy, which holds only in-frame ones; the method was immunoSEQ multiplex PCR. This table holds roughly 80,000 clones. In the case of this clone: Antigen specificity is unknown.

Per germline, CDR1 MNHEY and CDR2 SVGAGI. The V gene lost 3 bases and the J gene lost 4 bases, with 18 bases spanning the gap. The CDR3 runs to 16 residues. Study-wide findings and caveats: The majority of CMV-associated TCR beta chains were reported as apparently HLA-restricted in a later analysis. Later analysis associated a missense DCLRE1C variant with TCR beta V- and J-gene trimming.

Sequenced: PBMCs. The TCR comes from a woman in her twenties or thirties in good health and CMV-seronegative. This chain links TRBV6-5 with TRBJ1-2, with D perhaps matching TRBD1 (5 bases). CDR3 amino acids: CASSYRQGAGRYGYTF. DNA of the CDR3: TGTGCCAGCAGTTATCGCCAGGGTGCCGGTCGCTATGGCTACACCTTC.